These 4 T cell receptor beta chains originate from one sample sequenced in a study of blood T cell repertoires in COVID-19. Repertoires were generated with immunoSEQ multiplex PCR, while TCRdb's copy carries only in-frame clones and drops some. The sample gives over 150,000 clones, around 82% of which show up once; 10% to 15% is in the top ten. The specimen was PBMCs or T cells enriched from blood (not recorded which). These receptors were taken from a middle-aged man who had recovered from COVID-19.

The CDR3 reads CAISESRFNSPLHF. Here the CDR3 DNA reads TGTGCCATCAGTGAGTCCAGGTTTAATTCACCCCTCCACTTT. The chain combines TRBV10-3 with TRBJ1-6; no firm D call. Between the trimmed V and J ends, which lost 0 bases and 6 bases, there was a span of 6 bases. The V gene's germline CDR1 is ENHRY and CDR2 SYGVKD. The CDR3 is 14 amino acids.

The chain carries TRBV19 and TRBJ1-5; D is possibly TRBD1 (5 bases). CDR3 length: 16 amino acids. V was pared by 6 bases and J by 0 bases, with 15 bases between. Per germline, CDR1 LNHDA and CDR2 SQIVND (reference sequence). The DNA for the CDR3 is TGTGCCAGTAGGCCCGGGGGACTTTATAGCAATCAGCCCCAGCATTTT. The encoded protein is CASRPGGLYSNQPQHF.

The chain has TRBV1 and TRBJ2-1; the table assigns TRBD2, which was not confirmed against the DNA. TRBV1 is designated a pseudogene. This CDR3 is built from 16 residues. In DNA, the CDR3 is TGCACCAGCAGCCAAGGTTGCGCGGGAGGAGGCAATGAGCAGTTCTTC. This encodes CTSSQGCAGGGNEQFF.

The genes are TRBV5-4 and TRBJ1-6; maybe TRBD1 (6 bases). The germline V gene encodes CDR1 SGHNT and CDR2 YYREEE (reference sequence). The V gene lost 0 bases and the J gene lost 4 bases, with 14 bases spanning the gap. The CDR3 runs 17 residues. CDR3 in DNA: TGTGCCAGCAGCTTGGATCCAACTGGACAGTATAATTCACCCCTCCACTTT. Amino acids: CASSLDPTGQYNSPLHF.